These 7 T cell receptor beta chains originate from one sample sequenced in a study of response to subunit inactivated influenza vaccine. TCRdb reanalysed the RT-PCR reads using MiXCR and keeps one entry per CDR3 protein. The sample includes around 520,000 distinct CDR3 sequences, 12% of them seen just once. Sample: PBMCs from blood, taken on the day of vaccination. The receptors were gathered from a man aged 50 or older who received an inactivated influenza vaccine.

V usage is TRBV15 and J usage is TRBJ2-6; D unresolved. Germline loops: CDR1 LNHNV, CDR2 YYDKDF (reference sequence). With 2 bases removed from V and 4 bases from J, the gap between germline ends came to 9 bases. This CDR3 is 15 amino acids long. The CDR3 sequence: CATSRQSPGANVLTF. The CDR3 DNA reads as TGTGCCACCAGCAGACAGTCCCCCGGGGCCAACGTCCTGACTTTC.

This chain joins TRBV7-2 and TRBJ2-3, with D perhaps matching TRBD1 (6 bases). The germline V gene encodes CDR1 SGHTA and CDR2 FQGNSA. V lost 6 bases and J 4 bases, leaving 14 bases between the germline ends. There are 14 residues in the CDR3. The CDR3 DNA follows: TGTGCCAGCAGAATACAGGGTATATCAGATACGCAGTATTTT. It yields the protein CASRIQGISDTQYF. The entire variable domain, with the rest obtained from reference TRBV7-2 and TRBJ2-3, is as follows: GAGVSQSPSNKVTEKGKDVELRCDPISGHTALYWYRQSLGQGLEFLIYFQGNSAPDKSGLPSDRFSAERTGGSVSTLTIQRTQQEDSAVYLCASRIQGISDTQYFGPGTRLTVL.

There are a few counts of this clonotype. J is TRBJ2-3 and V is TRBV4-3, with D perhaps given as TRBD1 or TRBD2 (5 bases each). V was clipped by 5 bases and J by 2 bases, with 17 bases between them. Germline CDR1 and CDR2: LGHNA and YSLEER. This CDR3 has 16 amino acids. The CDR3 sequence: CASSGVGESVTDTQYF. The CDR3 nucleotides are TGCGCCAGCAGCGGAGTGGGGGAGTCTGTCACAGATACGCAGTATTTT.

This clonotype was counted a few times. The genes are TRBV4-3 and TRBJ2-4; weak D call: TRBD2 (6 bases). CDR3 length: 18 amino acids. V was pared by 0 bases and J by 0 bases, with 15 bases between. CDR1 and CDR2 from the germline V gene are LGHNA and YSLEER. The CDR3 region is CASSQDDGGSLAKNIQYF. CDR3 sequence (DNA): TGCGCCAGCAGCCAAGATGACGGAGGGAGCCTAGCCAAAAACATTCAGTACTTC.

The chain uses TRBV20-1 and TRBJ2-7; TRBD2 aligns across 8 bases. V lost 0 bases to trimming and J lost 4 bases; unmatched junction nucleotides: 8. The length of the CDR3 is 15 residues. CDR1 DFQATT and CDR2 SNEGSKA come from the germline V gene (reference sequence). The CDR3 reads CSARERPGLGYEQYF. The CDR3, as DNA: TGCAGTGCTAGAGAAAGACCGGGACTAGGTTACGAGCAGTACTTC.

This rearrangement joins TRBV5-6 to TRBJ2-1, with unresolved D. The CDR3 totals 14 residues. CDR1 is SGHDT, CDR2 YYEEEE, per germline. V lost 1 base and J lost 5, with 10 bases in between. The DNA of the CDR3 is TGTGCCAGCAGCTTGAGGACGGATAACAATGAGCAGTTCTTC. This sequence encodes CASSLRTDNNEQFF.

The gene calls are TRBV2 and TRBJ1-2, with 8 nucleotides matching TRBD1. This CDR3 contains 13 residues. The V gene's germline CDR1 is SNHLY and CDR2 FYNNEI. V lost 10 bases, J lost 4 bases, and 8 bases stayed unmatched. CDR3: CATTGDLLYGYTF. Written as DNA, the CDR3 is TGTGCCACGACAGGGGACCTCCTCTATGGCTACACCTTC. The full variable domain, completed using reference TRBV2 and TRBJ1-2, is EPEVTQTPSHQVTQMGQEVILRCVPISNHLYFYWYRQILGQKVEFLVSFYNNEISEKSEIFDDQFSVERPDGSNFTLKIRSTKLEDSAMYFCATTGDLLYGYTFGSGTRLTVV.